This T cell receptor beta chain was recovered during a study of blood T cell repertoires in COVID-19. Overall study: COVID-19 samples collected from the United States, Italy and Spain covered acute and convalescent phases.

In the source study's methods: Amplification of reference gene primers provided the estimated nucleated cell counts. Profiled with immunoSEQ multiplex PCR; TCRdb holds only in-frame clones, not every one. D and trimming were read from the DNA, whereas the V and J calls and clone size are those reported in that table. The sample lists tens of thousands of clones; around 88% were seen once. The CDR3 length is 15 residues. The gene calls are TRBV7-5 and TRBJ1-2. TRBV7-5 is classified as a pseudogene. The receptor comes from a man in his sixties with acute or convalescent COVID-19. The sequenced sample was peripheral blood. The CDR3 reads CAPKGEGSPLSGYTF. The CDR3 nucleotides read TGTGCGCCAAAGGGGGAGGGTTCCCCACTTAGCGGCTACACCTTC.